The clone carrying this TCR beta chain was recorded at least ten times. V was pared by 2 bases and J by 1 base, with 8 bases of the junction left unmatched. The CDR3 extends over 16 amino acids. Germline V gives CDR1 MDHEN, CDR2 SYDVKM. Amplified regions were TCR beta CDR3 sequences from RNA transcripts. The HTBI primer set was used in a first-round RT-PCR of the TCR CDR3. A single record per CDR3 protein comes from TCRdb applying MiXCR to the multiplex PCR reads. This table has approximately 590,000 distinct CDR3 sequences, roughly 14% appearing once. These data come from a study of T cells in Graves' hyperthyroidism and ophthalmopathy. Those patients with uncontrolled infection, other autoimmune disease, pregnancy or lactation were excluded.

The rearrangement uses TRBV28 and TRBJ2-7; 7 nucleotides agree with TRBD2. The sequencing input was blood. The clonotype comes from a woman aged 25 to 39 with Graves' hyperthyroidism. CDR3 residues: CASSLIGASGSYEQYF. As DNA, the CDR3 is TGTGCCAGCAGTTTAATCGGGGCTAGCGGATCCTACGAGCAGTACTTC.